This record looks at one TCR beta chain sequence and its context. The ends were cut back, 4 bases at V and 5 bases at J, with 11 bases in the middle. CDR1 is SGHTA and CDR2 is FQGTGA in the germline V gene. This CDR3 comprises 14 residues. The data originate from a study of T cell changes during pregnancy in multiple sclerosis. Method: immunoSEQ multiplex PCR; TCRdb's copy keeps in-frame clones and lacks some. The data contain 85,000 to 130,000 clones, more than 80% of them singletons. The sequences come from peripheral blood, collected in the second trimester of pregnancy. The TCR sequence derives from a female donor with multiple sclerosis, enrolled in a pregnancy study. The gene calls are TRBV7-3 and TRBJ2-2, with D perhaps matching TRBD2 (6 bases). CDR3 coding DNA: TGTGCCAGCAGCTCGGGACTTGCTACCGGGGAGCTGTTTTTT. Translating gives CASSSGLATGELFF.